The source of this T cell receptor beta chain is a study of cytomegalovirus exposure and HLA in healthy donors. Germline-derived CDR1 and CDR2 are GTSNPN and SVGIG (reference sequence). V was pared by 1 base and J by 6 bases, with 5 bases of the junction left unmatched. This CDR3 contains 14 residues. A multiplex PCR was run with 60 Vbeta primers and 13 Jbeta primers. The repertoire was sequenced with immunoSEQ multiplex PCR; TCRdb's copy has only in-frame clones and lacks some. The table records 150,000 or so clones, roughly four fifths of them present only once. A note on this clone: Its specificity is unknown.

Study-level findings and limits: The sole available immune exposure information was CMV serostatus. A later analysis linked roughly 17,000 TCR beta sequences to HLA alleles at 0.05 false discovery rate. Association of a missense DCLRE1C variant with TCR beta V- and J-gene trimming was reported in a later analysis.

The sample was PBMCs. The TCR sequence derives from a male donor in good health and CMV-seronegative. The rearrangement links TRBV30 to TRBJ1-5; 8 nucleotides line up with TRBD1. In DNA form, the CDR3 reads TGTGCCTGGAGTGAACAGGGGGGGGTTCAGCCCCAGCATTTT. The encoded protein is CAWSEQGGVQPQHF. The full variable domain, rest sourced from reference TRBV30 and TRBJ1-5, is SQTIHQWPATLVQPVGSPLSLECTVEGTSNPNLYWYRQAAGRGLQLLFYSVGIGQISSEVPQNLSASRPQDRQFILSSKKLLLSDSGFYLCAWSEQGGVQPQHFGDGTRLSIL.